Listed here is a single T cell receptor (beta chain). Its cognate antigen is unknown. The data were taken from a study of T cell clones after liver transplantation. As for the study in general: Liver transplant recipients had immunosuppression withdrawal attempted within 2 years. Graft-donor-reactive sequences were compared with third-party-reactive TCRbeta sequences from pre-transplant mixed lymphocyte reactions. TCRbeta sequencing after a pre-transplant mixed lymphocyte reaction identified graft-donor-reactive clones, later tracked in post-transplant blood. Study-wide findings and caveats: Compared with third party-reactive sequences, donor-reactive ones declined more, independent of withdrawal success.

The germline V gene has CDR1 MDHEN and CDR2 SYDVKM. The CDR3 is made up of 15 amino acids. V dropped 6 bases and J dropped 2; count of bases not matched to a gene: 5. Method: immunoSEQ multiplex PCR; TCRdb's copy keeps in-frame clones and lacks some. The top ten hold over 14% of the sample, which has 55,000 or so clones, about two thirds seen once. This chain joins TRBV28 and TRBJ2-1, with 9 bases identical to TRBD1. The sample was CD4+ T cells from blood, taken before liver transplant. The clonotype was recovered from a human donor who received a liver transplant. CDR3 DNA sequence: TGTGCCAGCAGGCGCGACAGGGGGACCTACAATGAGCAGTTCTTC. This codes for CASRRDRGTYNEQFF.